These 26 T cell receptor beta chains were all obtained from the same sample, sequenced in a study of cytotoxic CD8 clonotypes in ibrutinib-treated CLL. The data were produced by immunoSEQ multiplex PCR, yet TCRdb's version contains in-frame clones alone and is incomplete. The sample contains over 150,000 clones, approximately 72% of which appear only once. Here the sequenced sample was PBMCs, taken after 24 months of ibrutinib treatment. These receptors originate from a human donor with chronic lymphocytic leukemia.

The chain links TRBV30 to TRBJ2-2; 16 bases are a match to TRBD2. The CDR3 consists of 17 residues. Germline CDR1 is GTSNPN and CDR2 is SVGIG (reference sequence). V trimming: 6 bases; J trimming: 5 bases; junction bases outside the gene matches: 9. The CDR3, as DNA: TGTGCCTGCAAAGGGACTAGCGGGAGGGCAGGGACCGGGGAGCTGTTTTTT. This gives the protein CACKGTSGRAGTGELFF.

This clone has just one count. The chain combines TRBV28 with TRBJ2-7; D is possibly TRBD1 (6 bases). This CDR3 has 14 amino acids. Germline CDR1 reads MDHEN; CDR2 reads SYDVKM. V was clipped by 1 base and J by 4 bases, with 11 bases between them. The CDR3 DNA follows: TGTGCCAGCAGTTTATCCGGACAGTCATACGAGCAGTACTTC. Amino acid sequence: CASSLSGQSYEQYF.

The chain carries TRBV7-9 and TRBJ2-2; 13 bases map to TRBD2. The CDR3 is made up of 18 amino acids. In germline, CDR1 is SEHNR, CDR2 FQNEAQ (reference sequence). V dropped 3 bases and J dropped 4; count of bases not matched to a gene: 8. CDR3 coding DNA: TGTGCCAGCAGCTTCCCTGGACTAGCGGGAGCTGTCACCGGGGAGCTGTTTTTT. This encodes CASSFPGLAGAVTGELFF.

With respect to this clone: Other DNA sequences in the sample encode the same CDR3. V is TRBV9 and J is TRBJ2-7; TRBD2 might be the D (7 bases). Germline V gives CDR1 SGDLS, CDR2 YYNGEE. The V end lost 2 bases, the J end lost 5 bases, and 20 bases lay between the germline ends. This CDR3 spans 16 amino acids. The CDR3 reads CASSVGGPSKPHEQYF. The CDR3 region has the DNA TGTGCCAGCAGCGTCGGGGGGCCATCGAAGCCCCACGAGCAGTACTTC.

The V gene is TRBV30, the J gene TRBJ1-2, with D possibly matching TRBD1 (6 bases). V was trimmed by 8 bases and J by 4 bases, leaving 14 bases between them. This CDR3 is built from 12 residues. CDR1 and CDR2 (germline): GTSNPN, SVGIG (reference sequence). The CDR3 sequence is CARQAPSYGYTF. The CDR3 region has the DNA TGTGCCCGACAGGCACCATCCTATGGCTACACCTTC.

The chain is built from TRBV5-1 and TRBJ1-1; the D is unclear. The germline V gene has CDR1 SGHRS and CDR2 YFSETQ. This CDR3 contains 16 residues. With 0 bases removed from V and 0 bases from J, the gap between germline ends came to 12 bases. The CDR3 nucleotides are TGCGCCAGCAGCTTGGAAACGGGAGTAATGAACACTGAAGCTTTCTTT. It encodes CASSLETGVMNTEAFF.

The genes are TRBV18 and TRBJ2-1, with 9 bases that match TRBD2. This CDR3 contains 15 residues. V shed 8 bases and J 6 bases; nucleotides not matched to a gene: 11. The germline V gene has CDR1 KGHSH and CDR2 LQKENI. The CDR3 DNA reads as TGTGCCAGCGGGGCCTTTGCGGGAGGGCGCAATGAGCAGTTCTTC. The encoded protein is CASGAFAGGRNEQFF.

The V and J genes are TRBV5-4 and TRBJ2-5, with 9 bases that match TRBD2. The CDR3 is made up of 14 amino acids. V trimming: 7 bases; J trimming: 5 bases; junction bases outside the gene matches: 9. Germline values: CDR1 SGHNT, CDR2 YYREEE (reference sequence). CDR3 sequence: CASGASGIGETQYF. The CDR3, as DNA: TGTGCCAGCGGGGCTAGCGGGATTGGGGAGACCCAGTACTTC.

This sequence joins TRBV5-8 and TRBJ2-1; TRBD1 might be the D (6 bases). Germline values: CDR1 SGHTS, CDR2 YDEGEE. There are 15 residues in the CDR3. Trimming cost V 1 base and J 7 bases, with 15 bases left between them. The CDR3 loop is CASSLLGTSENEQFF. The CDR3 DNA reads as TGTGCCAGCAGCTTGTTGGGGACAAGTGAGAATGAGCAGTTCTTC.

This chain's CDR3 is CATSSRRGTANYGYTF. The CDR3 DNA reads TGTGCCACCAGCAGTCGCCGTGGGACGGCAAACTATGGCTACACCTTC. This chain links TRBV15 with TRBJ1-2; perhaps TRBD1 as D (5 bases). V shed 3 bases and J shed 2 bases, with 16 bases lying between them. The CDR3 is made up of 16 amino acids. The germline CDR1 and CDR2 sequences are LNHNV and YYDKDF (reference sequence).

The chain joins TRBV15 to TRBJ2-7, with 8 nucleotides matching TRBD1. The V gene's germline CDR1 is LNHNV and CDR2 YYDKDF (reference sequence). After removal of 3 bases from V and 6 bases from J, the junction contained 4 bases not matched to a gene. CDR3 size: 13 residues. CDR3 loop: CATSSDRGSEQYF. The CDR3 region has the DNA TGTGCCACCAGCAGCGACAGGGGAAGCGAGCAGTACTTC.

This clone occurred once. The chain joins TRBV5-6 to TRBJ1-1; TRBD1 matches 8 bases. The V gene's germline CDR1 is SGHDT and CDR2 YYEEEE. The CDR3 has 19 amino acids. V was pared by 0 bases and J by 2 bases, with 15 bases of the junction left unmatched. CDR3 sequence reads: CASSLVTGVGDTLNTEAFF. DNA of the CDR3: TGTGCCAGCAGCTTGGTGACAGGGGTCGGCGACACACTTAACACTGAAGCTTTCTTT.

As DNA, the CDR3 is TGTGCCAGCAGCCTTCCTCTGGTCGGCTACGAGCAGTACTTC. Amino acid sequence: CASSLPLVGYEQYF. The chain has TRBV5-6 and TRBJ2-7; D gene unclear. In germline, CDR1 is SGHDT, CDR2 YYEEEE. The CDR3 loop spans 14 amino acids. With 4 bases removed from V and 3 bases from J, the gap between germline ends came to 14 bases.

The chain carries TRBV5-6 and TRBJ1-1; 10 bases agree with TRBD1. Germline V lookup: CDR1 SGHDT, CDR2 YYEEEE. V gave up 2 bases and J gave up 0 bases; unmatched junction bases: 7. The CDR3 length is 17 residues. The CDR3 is CASSLYTGTGVNTEAFF. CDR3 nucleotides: TGTGCCAGCAGCTTATATACCGGGACAGGGGTGAACACTGAAGCTTTCTTT.

CDR3 DNA: TGTGCCACCAGGCCCTATCGTCACACCGGGGAGCTGTTTTTT. Translating it yields CATRPYRHTGELFF. The gene calls are TRBV15 and TRBJ2-2; no clear D gene. V was clipped by 6 bases and J by 3 bases, with 11 bases between them. The germline CDR1 and CDR2 sequences are LNHNV and YYDKDF (reference sequence). The CDR3 runs 14 residues.

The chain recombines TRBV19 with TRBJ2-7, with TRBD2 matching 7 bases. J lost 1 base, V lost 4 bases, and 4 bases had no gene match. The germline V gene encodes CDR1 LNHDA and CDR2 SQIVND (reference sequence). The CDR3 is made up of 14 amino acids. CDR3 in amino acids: CASSKGLGSYEQYF. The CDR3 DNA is TGTGCCAGTAGTAAAGGACTAGGTTCCTACGAGCAGTACTTC. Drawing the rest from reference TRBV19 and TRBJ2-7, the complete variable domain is DGGITQSPKYLFRKEGQNVTLSCEQNLNHDAMYWYRQDPGQGLRLIYYSQIVNDFQKGDIAEGYSVSREKKESFPLTVTSAQKNPTAFYLCASSKGLGSYEQYFGPGTRLTVT.

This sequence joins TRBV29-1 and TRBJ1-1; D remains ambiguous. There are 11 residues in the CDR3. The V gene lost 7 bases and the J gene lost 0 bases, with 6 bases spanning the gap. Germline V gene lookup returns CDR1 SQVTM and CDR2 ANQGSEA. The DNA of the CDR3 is TGCAGCGCCTATTTGAACACTGAAGCTTTCTTT. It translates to CSAYLNTEAFF.

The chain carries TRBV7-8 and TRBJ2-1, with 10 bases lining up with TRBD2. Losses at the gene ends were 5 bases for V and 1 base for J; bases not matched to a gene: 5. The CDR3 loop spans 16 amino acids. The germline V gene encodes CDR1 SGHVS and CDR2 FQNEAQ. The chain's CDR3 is CASSHSGGTSYNEQFF. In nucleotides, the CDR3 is TGTGCCAGCAGCCATAGCGGGGGGACATCCTACAATGAGCAGTTCTTC. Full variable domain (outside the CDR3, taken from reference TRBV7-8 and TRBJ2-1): GAGVSQSPRYKVAKRGQDVALRCDPISGHVSLFWYQQALGQGPEFLTYFQNEAQLDKSGLPSDRFFAERPEGSVSTLKIQRTQQEDSAVYLCASSHSGGTSYNEQFFGPGTRLTVL.

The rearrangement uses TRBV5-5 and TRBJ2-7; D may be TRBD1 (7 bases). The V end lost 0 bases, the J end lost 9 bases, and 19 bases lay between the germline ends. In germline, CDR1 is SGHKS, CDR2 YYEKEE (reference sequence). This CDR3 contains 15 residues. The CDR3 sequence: CASSLDGSGGLGQYF. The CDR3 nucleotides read TGTGCCAGCAGCTTGGACGGATCAGGGGGGTTAGGGCAGTACTTC.

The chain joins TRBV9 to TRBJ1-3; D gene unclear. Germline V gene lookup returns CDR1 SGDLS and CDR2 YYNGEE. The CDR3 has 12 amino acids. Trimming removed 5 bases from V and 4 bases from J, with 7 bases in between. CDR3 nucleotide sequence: TGTGCCAGCAGTGGGCCCGGAAACACCATATATTTT. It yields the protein CASSGPGNTIYF.

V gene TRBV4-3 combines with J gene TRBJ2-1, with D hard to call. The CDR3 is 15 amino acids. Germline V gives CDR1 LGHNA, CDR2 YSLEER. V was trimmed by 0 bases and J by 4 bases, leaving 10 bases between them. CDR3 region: CASSQDLPRYNEQFF. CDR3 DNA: TGCGCCAGCAGCCAAGATCTCCCCAGGTACAATGAGCAGTTCTTC.

In DNA form, the CDR3 reads TGTGCCAGTGGGACCACAGATACGCAGTATTTT. Translation: CASGTTDTQYF. This sequence joins TRBV19 and TRBJ2-3; D is tentatively TRBD1 or TRBD2 (5 bases each). The germline gives CDR1 LNHDA, CDR2 SQIVND (reference sequence). V lost 8 bases and J 2 bases, leaving 5 bases between the germline ends. The CDR3 extends over 11 amino acids.

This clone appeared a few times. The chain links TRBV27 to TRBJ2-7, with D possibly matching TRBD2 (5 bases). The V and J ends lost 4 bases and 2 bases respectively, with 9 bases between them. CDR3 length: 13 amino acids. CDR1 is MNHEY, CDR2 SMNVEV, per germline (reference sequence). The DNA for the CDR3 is TGTGCCAGCAGTTACGGGATGGCCTACGAGCAGTACTTC. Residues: CASSYGMAYEQYF.

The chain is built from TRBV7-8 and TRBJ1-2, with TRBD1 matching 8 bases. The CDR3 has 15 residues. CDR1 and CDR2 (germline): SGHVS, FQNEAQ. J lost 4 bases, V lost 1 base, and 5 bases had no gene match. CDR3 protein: CASSLEGRGLYGYTF. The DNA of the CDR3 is TGTGCCAGCAGCTTAGAGGGCAGGGGGCTCTATGGCTACACCTTC. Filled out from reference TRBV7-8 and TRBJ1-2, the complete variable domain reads GAGVSQSPRYKVAKRGQDVALRCDPISGHVSLFWYQQALGQGPEFLTYFQNEAQLDKSGLPSDRFFAERPEGSVSTLKIQRTQQEDSAVYLCASSLEGRGLYGYTFGSGTRLTVV.

The CDR3 DNA follows: TGTGCCAGCAGTTATCCAGGGGGCCTAGCCAAAAACATTCAGTACTTC. This gives the protein CASSYPGGLAKNIQYF. This rearrangement joins TRBV28 to TRBJ2-4, with 8 positions matching TRBD1. V lost 4 bases to trimming and J lost 0 bases; unmatched junction nucleotides: 5. The CDR3 runs 16 residues. Looked up from germline, CDR1 is MDHEN and CDR2 is SYDVKM.

Here the CDR3 reads CATSRGRAANTEAFF. CDR3 nucleotides: TGTGCCACCAGCAGGGGTCGGGCTGCGAACACTGAAGCTTTCTTT. This chain connects TRBV15 to TRBJ1-1, with unresolved D. The CDR3 covers 15 residues. Germline CDR1 is LNHNV and CDR2 is YYDKDF (reference sequence). V was cut by 3 bases and J by 1 base, with 12 bases left in between.